Listed below are T cell receptor beta chains from one sample, sequenced in a study of vaccination and CD4 T cells after COVID-19. A single record per CDR3 protein comes from TCRdb applying MiXCR to the PCR reads. Of 15,000 to 20,000 distinct CDR3 sequences listed, roughly 57% are singletons. No antigen is known for these receptors. The material was CD4+ T cells from blood, cultured in vitro, obtained about 7 months after SARS-CoV-2 vaccination. The receptors were gathered from a human donor who had recovered from COVID-19. CDR3s include the opening cysteine and the closing phenylalanine or tryptophan. D genes are given only for firm matches. Size values are once, few and many counts, or a class for expanded clones, and some rows have none.

abundance | j_gene | d_gene | v_gene | CDR3nt | CDR3aa
- | TRBJ1-5 | - | TRBV6-1 | TGTGCCAGCAGGGGGTACGGGGAAAATCAGCCCCAGCATTTT | CASRGYGENQPQHF
few | TRBJ1-1 | - | TRBV6-5 | TGTGCCAGCAGTTACTCGGCAGGGGACACTGAAGCTTTCTTT | CASSYSAGDTEAFF
few | TRBJ2-7 | - | TRBV6-1 | TGTGCCAGCAGTGGTTCTGTGACGGCATCCTACGAGCAGTACTTC | CASSGSVTASYEQYF
few | TRBJ2-3 | TRBD2 | TRBV7-9 | TGTGCCAGCAGCCAAAAGACGGGGAGGGGCTCCGCAGATACGCAGTATTTT | CASSQKTGRGSADTQYF
- | TRBJ2-5 | - | TRBV20-1 | TGCAGTGCTCGGACCCAGGAGACCCAGTACTTC | CSARTQETQYF
- | TRBJ2-7 | TRBD1 | TRBV7-3 | TGTGCCAGCAGCGTAAACAGGGGGGACGAGCAGTACTTC | CASSVNRGDEQYF
- | TRBJ1-2 | TRBD1 | TRBV5-4 | TGTGCCAGCAGCTGGGACAGGGGTTATAACTATGGCTACACCTTC | CASSWDRGYNYGYTF
- | TRBJ2-5 | TRBD2 | TRBV27 | TGTGCCAGCAGCCGGATAGCGGGGGGGTATTATGGGAACGCTGAGACCCAGTACTTC | CASSRIAGGYYGNAETQYF
- | TRBJ2-5 | - | TRBV7-2 | TGTGCCAGCAGCTCGGGGCTTCAAGAGACCCAGTACTTC | CASSSGLQETQYF
- | TRBJ2-1 | - | TRBV6-5 | TGTGCCAGCAGTTACTTGGGCAGGGCTTCCTACAATGAGCAGTTCTTC | CASSYLGRASYNEQFF
- | TRBJ2-3 | TRBD2 | TRBV20-1 | TGCAGTGCACCCCTAGCGGGGATCACAGATACGCAGTATTTT | CSAPLAGITDTQYF
- | TRBJ2-1 | - | TRBV24-1 | TGTGCCACCGGAGGGGGATACAATGAGCAGTTCTTC | CATGGGYNEQFF
- | TRBJ2-7 | - | TRBV4-3 | TGCGCCAGCAGCCAAGATCTCGGAAGGGGGTCCTACGAGCAGTACTTC | CASSQDLGRGSYEQYF
- | TRBJ2-7 | - | TRBV11-3 | TGTGCCAGCAGTCCCAACAGGGGAGGGGAGCAGTACTTC | CASSPNRGGEQYF
- | TRBJ2-5 | TRBD1 | TRBV11-2 | TGTGCCAGCAGCTGGAGGGGACAGGGGGAGACCCAGTACTTC | CASSWRGQGETQYF
few | TRBJ2-1 | TRBD1 | TRBV6-4 | TGTGCCAGCAGTCCCGACCCCCGAGGGGGGACAGGCAAGTTCTTC | CASSPDPRGGTGKFF
- | TRBJ2-5 | - | TRBV7-2 | TGTGCCAGCAGCTTATCTGCGGGGCAAGAGACCCAGTACTTC | CASSLSAGQETQYF
- | TRBJ2-2 | - | TRBV7-2 | TGTGCCAGCAGCTTAGGTTGGCAAACCGGGGAGCTGTTTTTT | CASSLGWQTGELFF
- | TRBJ2-5 | - | TRBV5-4 | TGTGCCAGCAGCCCCAAGGAGGCGGGGGAGACCCAGTACTTC | CASSPKEAGETQYF
- | TRBJ2-3 | TRBD2 | TRBV4-2 | TGTGCCAGCAGCCCGGGACTAGCGGGAGAAGATACGCAGTATTTT | CASSPGLAGEDTQYF
- | TRBJ2-7 | - | TRBV15 | TGTGCCACCAGCAGAGGTGCCACCTCATCCTACGAGCAGTACTTC | CATSRGATSSYEQYF
- | TRBJ2-5 | - | TRBV7-7 | TGTGCTAGCAGCTTGTCAGGCGACCAAGAGACCCAGTACTTC | CASSLSGDQETQYF
- | TRBJ1-5 | TRBD1 | TRBV27 | TGTGCCAGCAGACCAAGCACAGGGGGCAATCAGCCCCAGCATTTT | CASRPSTGGNQPQHF